The 15 T cell receptor beta chains reported below all come from one sample, sequenced in a study of Ad26.COV2.S vaccination and SARS-CoV-2 variants. Noted treatment: roughly 19 received Ad26.COV2.S at low or high dose, single or two shots; several received placebo; per-sample allocation not given. Sampling was done on day 63 after the first vaccine or placebo injection. The table came from immunoSEQ multiplex PCR; TCRdb's copy has only in-frame clones and leaves some out. The table records 300,000 to 350,000 clones, more than 85% of them present only once. The input for sequencing was peripheral blood, taken in a trial of Ad26.COV2.S vaccine versus placebo. These receptors were taken from a person aged 18-65 years who received the Ad26.COV2.S COVID-19 vaccine or a placebo.

The CDR3 reads CASSARQGARPYEQYF. CDR3 DNA sequence: TGTGCCAGCAGTGCCAGACAGGGGGCGCGACCCTACGAGCAGTACTTC. The chain employs TRBV6-1 and TRBJ2-7; 10 bases agree with TRBD1. The V and J ends lost 4 bases and 2 bases, in that order; junction bases with no gene match: 8. The CDR3 contains 16 residues. CDR1 and CDR2 from the germline V gene are MNHNS and SASEGT.

V is TRBV7-2 and J is TRBJ1-1; D ambiguous. The CDR3 has 14 amino acids. The V end was cut by 3 bases, the J end by 1 base, with 9 bases between. Per the germline V gene, CDR1 is SGHTA and CDR2 is FQGNSA. The CDR3 DNA sequence: TGTGCCAGCAGCTTGTTCGTAAGGAACACTGAAGCTTTCTTT. Its protein is CASSLFVRNTEAFF.

V gene TRBV12-3 or TRBV12-4 combines with J gene TRBJ1-5; no firm D call. CDR3 size: 13 residues. Trimming left V 4 bases short and J 8 bases short, with 12 bases between. CDR3 sequence: CASSSKSRKPQHF. The CDR3 DNA follows: TGTGCCAGCAGTTCTAAATCTCGTAAGCCCCAGCATTTT.

The V and J genes are TRBV29-1 and TRBJ1-3; the D gene is possibly TRBD1 (5 bases). Germline assignment: CDR1 SQVTM and CDR2 ANQGSEA. V lost 1 base and J 2 bases, leaving 12 bases between the germline ends. The CDR3 runs to 15 residues. The CDR3 reads CSVEGREQTGNTIYF. CDR3 nucleotides: TGCAGCGTTGAAGGCAGGGAGCAAACTGGAAACACCATATATTTT.

The chain is built from TRBV28 and TRBJ1-5; 11 positions agree with TRBD1. Unmatched junction bases numbered 8, after V lost 6 bases and J lost 7 bases. The germline gives CDR1 MDHEN, CDR2 SYDVKM. This CDR3 is built from 15 residues. In DNA, the CDR3 is TGTGCCAGCAGGATGCACGGGACAGGGGGACAGCCCCAGCATTTT. Amino acids: CASRMHGTGGQPQHF.

The chain couples TRBV5-1 to TRBJ1-1, with TRBD1 matching over 12 bases. CDR3 size: 18 residues. V was clipped by 0 bases and J by 0 bases; unmatched bases: 6. CDR1 is SGHRS and CDR2 is YFSETQ in the germline V gene. CDR3 coding DNA: TGCGCCAGCAGCTTGGTAGGTGGGACAGGGGGCATGAACACTGAAGCTTTCTTT. This gives the protein CASSLVGGTGGMNTEAFF.

V is TRBV10-3 and J is TRBJ2-2; TRBD2 matches at 8 bases. Losses at the gene ends were 3 bases for V and 2 bases for J; bases not matched to a gene: 5. This CDR3 is built from 16 residues. Germline V CDR1 and CDR2: ENHRY, SYGVKD. CDR3 protein: CAISDGAGDNTGELFF. CDR3 bases: TGTGCCATCAGTGATGGAGCGGGGGACAACACCGGGGAGCTGTTTTTT.

This clone appeared a single time. This chain links TRBV28 with TRBJ2-1; D gene ambiguous. There are 14 residues in the CDR3. Trimming took off 3 bases at V and 3 bases at J, with 9 bases between the two ends. From germline, CDR1 is MDHEN and CDR2 SYDVKM. For the CDR3, the DNA is TGTGCCAGCAGTTTTGTAGGCCGCTACAATGAGCAGTTCTTC. Protein sequence: CASSFVGRYNEQFF.

This chain joins TRBV4-2 and TRBJ1-6, with D tentatively TRBD1 (6 bases). Between the trimmed V and J ends, which lost 1 base and 0 bases, there was a span of 13 bases. The CDR3 totals 18 residues. Germline values: CDR1 LGHNA, CDR2 YNFKEQ. The CDR3 here is CASSQVAGDVSYNSPLHF. Written as DNA, the CDR3 is TGTGCCAGCAGCCAAGTAGCAGGGGATGTCTCCTATAATTCACCCCTCCACTTT.

Regarding this clone: In the same sample, other DNA sequences code for this CDR3. This chain's CDR3 is CASSLVGGEAFF. CDR3 in DNA: TGCGCCAGCAGCTTGGTGGGGGGTGAAGCTTTCTTT. The chain carries TRBV5-1 and TRBJ1-1; a weak D match, TRBD1 (5 bases). The CDR3 covers 12 residues. The V and J ends lost 0 bases and 7 bases respectively, with 7 bases between them. Germline V gene data show CDR1 as SGHRS and CDR2 as YFSETQ.

CDR3 nucleotides: TGTGCCAGCAGCTTGGCGGGTCAGGGCACTGAAAAACTGTTTTTT. This encodes CASSLAGQGTEKLFF. V is TRBV5-6 and J is TRBJ1-4; the D gene is possibly TRBD1 (5 bases). The CDR3 is 15 residues long. Trimming pared 0 bases from V and 7 bases from J, leaving 13 bases between. Per the germline V gene, CDR1 is SGHDT and CDR2 is YYEEEE.

There are a few counts of this clone. This sequence joins TRBV7-9 and TRBJ1-2; D remains ambiguous. Per germline, CDR1 SEHNR and CDR2 FQNEAQ (reference sequence). The CDR3 sequence is 16 residues long. The V end was cut by 4 bases, the J end by 2 bases, with 17 bases between. CDR3 bases: TGTGCCAGCAGCTCCAACCTTAACGGCATCAACTATGGCTACACCTTC. Its translation is CASSSNLNGINYGYTF.

The gene calls are TRBV19 and TRBJ2-1, with D possibly TRBD2 on 5 matching bases. Germline CDR1 is LNHDA and CDR2 is SQIVND (reference sequence). V was pared by 1 base and J by 4 bases, with 17 bases between. The CDR3 loop spans 17 amino acids. The CDR3 sequence is CASSIGGFRSPYNEQFF. CDR3 DNA: TGTGCCAGTAGTATAGGAGGGTTTCGCTCTCCGTACAATGAGCAGTTCTTC.

This chain joins TRBV30 and TRBJ1-1, with D hard to call. V lost 0 bases and J lost 10, with 12 bases in between. This CDR3 has 12 residues. Per the germline V gene, CDR1 is GTSNPN and CDR2 is SVGIG (reference sequence). The CDR3 DNA reads TGTGCCTGGAGTGTAGGAGGTGGTCCAGCTTTCTTT. Protein product: CAWSVGGGPAFF.

V usage is TRBV14 and J usage is TRBJ2-6; D is unresolved. Germline CDR1 SGHDN, CDR2 FVKESK. The CDR3 extends over 13 amino acids. V lost 1 base to trimming and J lost 18 bases, with 16 bases between them. CDR3 nucleotides: TGTGCCAGCAGCCAAGCTTTCCGGGCCGCCCAGACTTTC. Protein product: CASSQAFRAAQTF.